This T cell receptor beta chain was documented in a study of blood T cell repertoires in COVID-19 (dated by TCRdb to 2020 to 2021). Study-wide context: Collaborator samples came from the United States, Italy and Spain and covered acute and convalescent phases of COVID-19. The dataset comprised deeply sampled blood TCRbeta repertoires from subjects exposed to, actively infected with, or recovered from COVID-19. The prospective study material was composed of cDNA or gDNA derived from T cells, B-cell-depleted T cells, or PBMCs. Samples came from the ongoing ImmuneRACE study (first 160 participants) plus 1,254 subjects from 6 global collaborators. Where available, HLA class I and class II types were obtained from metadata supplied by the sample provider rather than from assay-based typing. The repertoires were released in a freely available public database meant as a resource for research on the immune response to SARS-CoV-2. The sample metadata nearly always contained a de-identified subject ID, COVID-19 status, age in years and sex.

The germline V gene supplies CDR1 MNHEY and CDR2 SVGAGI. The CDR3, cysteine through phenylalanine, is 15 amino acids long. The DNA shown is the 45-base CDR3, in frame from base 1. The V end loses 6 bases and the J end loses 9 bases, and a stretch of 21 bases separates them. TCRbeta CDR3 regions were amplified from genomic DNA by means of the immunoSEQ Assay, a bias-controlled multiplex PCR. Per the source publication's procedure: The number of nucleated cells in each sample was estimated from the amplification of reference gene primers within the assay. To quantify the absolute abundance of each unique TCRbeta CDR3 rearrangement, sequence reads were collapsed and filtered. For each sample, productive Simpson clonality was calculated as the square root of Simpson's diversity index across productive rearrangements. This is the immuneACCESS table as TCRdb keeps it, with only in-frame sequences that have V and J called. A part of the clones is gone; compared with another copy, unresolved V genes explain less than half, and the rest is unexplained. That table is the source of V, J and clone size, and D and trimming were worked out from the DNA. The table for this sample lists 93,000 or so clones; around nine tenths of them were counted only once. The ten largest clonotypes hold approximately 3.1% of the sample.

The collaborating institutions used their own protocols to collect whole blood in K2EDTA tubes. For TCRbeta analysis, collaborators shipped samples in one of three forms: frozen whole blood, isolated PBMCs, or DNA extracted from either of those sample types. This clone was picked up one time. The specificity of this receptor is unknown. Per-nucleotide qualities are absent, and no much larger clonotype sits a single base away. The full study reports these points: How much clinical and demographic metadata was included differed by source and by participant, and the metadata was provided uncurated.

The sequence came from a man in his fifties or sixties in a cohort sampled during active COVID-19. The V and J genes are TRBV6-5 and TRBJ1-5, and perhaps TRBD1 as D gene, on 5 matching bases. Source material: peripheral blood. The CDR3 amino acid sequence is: CASSYQGAAGSPQHF. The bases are TGTGCCAGCAGCTACCAGGGCGCGGCCGGGTCGCCCCAGCATTTT.